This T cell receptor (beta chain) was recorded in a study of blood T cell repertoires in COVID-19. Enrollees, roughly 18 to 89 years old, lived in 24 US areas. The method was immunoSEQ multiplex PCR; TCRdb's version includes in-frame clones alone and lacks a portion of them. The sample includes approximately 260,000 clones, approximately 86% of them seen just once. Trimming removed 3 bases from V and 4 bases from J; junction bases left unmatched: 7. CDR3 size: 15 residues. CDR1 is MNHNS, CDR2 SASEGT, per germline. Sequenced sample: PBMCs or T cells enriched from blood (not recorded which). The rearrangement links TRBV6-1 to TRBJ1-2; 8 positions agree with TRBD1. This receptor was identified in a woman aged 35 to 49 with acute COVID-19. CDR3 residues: CASSERGQGGYGYTF. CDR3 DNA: TGTGCCAGCAGTGAGAGAGGACAGGGAGGCTATGGCTACACCTTC.